Below, 31 T cell receptor beta chains from the same sample are listed, as sequenced in a study of T cell responses to AZD1222 COVID-19 vaccine. The method was immunoSEQ multiplex PCR; TCRdb's version includes in-frame clones alone and lacks a portion of them. The sample comprises approximately 150,000 clones, 80% to 95% of which are singletons, and approximately 1.5% rests with the top ten. The source material was peripheral blood, sampled on day 0 of AZD1222 vaccination. The source of these receptors is an adult in good health.

The chain joins TRBV6-5 to TRBJ1-1, with TRBD1 matching over 8 bases. The CDR3 consists of 15 residues. J gave up 1 base and V 4 bases, and 5 bases lay outside the gene matches. The germline V gene has CDR1 MNHEY and CDR2 SVGAGI. The CDR3 loop is CASSLQTGANTEAFF. Here the CDR3 DNA reads TGTGCCAGCAGTTTACAGACAGGGGCGAACACTGAAGCTTTCTTT.

The chain joins TRBV6-4 to TRBJ1-1; 8 bases align to TRBD1. The CDR3 has 15 amino acids. Trimming cost V 3 bases and J 3 bases; bases outside gene matches: 6. Germline V gene sequence: CDR1 MRHNA, CDR2 SNTAGT. In DNA form, the CDR3 reads TGTGCCAGCAGTGAAGGACAGGGCGGATACACTGAAGCTTTCTTT. Translation: CASSEGQGGYTEAFF.

This clone has just a few counts. This chain connects TRBV7-9 to TRBJ1-1, with D maybe TRBD1 (5 bases). The ends were cut back, 0 bases at V and 6 bases at J, with 8 bases in the middle. The germline V gene has CDR1 SEHNR and CDR2 FQNEAQ (reference sequence). There are 13 residues in the CDR3. The CDR3 is CASSLARGAEAFF. In nucleotides, the CDR3 is TGTGCCAGCAGCTTAGCGCGAGGGGCTGAAGCTTTCTTT.

This clone was detected a few times. The sample holds other DNA sequences that translate to the same CDR3. The rearrangement links TRBV7-2 to TRBJ1-5; a possible D gene is TRBD1 (5 bases). The CDR3 runs to 13 residues. From germline, CDR1 is SGHTA and CDR2 FQGNSA. Trimming left V 5 bases short and J 5 bases short, with 10 bases between. The CDR3 loop reads CASSVRGDQPQHF. CDR3 bases: TGTGCCAGCAGCGTGAGAGGGGATCAGCCCCAGCATTTT.

V and J are TRBV28 and TRBJ2-6; 7 nucleotides match TRBD1. The CDR3 extends over 17 amino acids. The junction had 10 bases not matched to a gene; V was cut back by 5 bases and J by 3 bases. Germline assignment: CDR1 MDHEN and CDR2 SYDVKM. The CDR3 DNA follows: TGTGCCAGCAGTGTTATATCCGACAGGGTTGGGGCCAACGTCCTGACTTTC. Amino acid sequence: CASSVISDRVGANVLTF.

The DNA of the CDR3 is TGCGCCAGCAGCTTCCTCGCGGGGGGAAACACCATATATTTT. Its protein product is CASSFLAGGNTIYF. The chain recombines TRBV5-1 with TRBJ1-3; D is ambiguous. The CDR3 contains 14 residues. From germline, CDR1 is SGHRS and CDR2 YFSETQ. Trimming pared 2 bases from V and 4 bases from J, leaving 10 bases between.

The chain carries TRBV18 and TRBJ1-5, with 10 bases identical to TRBD1. After removal of 3 bases from V and 7 bases from J, the junction contained 9 bases not matched to a gene. Germline V gene sequence: CDR1 KGHSH, CDR2 LQKENI. This CDR3 has 16 residues. The DNA for the CDR3 is TGTGCCAGCTCACCGCGACAGGGGGCCGTCGAACAGCCCCAGCATTTT. Protein product: CASSPRQGAVEQPQHF. Combining the CDR3 with reference TRBV18 and TRBJ1-5 gives the whole variable domain NAGVMQNPRHLVRRRGQEARLRCSPMKGHSHVYWYRQLPEEGLKFMVYLQKENIIDESGMPKERFSAEFPKEGPSILRIQQVVRGDSAAYFCASSPRQGAVEQPQHFGDGTRLSIL.

The chain employs TRBV2 and TRBJ1-2, with a tentative D call TRBD1 (5 bases). Germline lookup yields CDR1 SNHLY and CDR2 FYNNEI. The CDR3 length is 12 residues. With 9 bases removed from V and 7 bases from J, the gap between germline ends came to 15 bases. The CDR3 DNA follows: TGTGCCAGAGCCATCAGGGTGCCTGGCTACACCTTC. Amino acid sequence: CARAIRVPGYTF.

This clone came up a few times. Other DNA sequences from this sample encode an identical CDR3 as well. The chain has TRBV19 and TRBJ1-5; tentative D call: TRBD1 (5 bases). The CDR3 sequence is 14 residues long. With 3 bases removed from V and 4 bases from J, the gap between germline ends came to 10 bases. Looked up from germline, CDR1 is LNHDA and CDR2 is SQIVND (reference sequence). CDR3 DNA sequence: TGTGCCAGTAGTATCCGGGACGGAAATCAGCCCCAGCATTTT. Translation gives CASSIRDGNQPQHF.

This clone has a handful of counts. The chain recombines TRBV9 with TRBJ2-5, with D tentatively TRBD2 (6 bases). Germline V gene data show CDR1 as SGDLS and CDR2 as YYNGEE. The CDR3 is 16 residues long. V gave up 4 bases and J gave up 3 bases, with 19 bases separating them. The CDR3 DNA is TGTGCCAGCAGCACCCCCGCCGGGGGAGGAGAAGAGACCCAGTACTTC. Its translation is CASSTPAGGGEETQYF.

This clone has a single count. The chain recombines TRBV5-4 with TRBJ2-7, with D perhaps assigned TRBD1 or TRBD2 (6 bases each). Trimming shortened V by 4 bases and J by 2 bases, and 16 bases separated the two germline ends. CDR1 is SGHNT, CDR2 YYREEE, per germline (reference sequence). The length of the CDR3 is 15 residues. CDR3 in amino acids: CASSRGGQGTYEQYF. For the CDR3, the DNA is TGTGCCAGCAGCCGAGGGGGGCAGGGAACCTACGAGCAGTACTTC.

V and J are TRBV29-1 and TRBJ1-5; TRBD1 might be the D (5 bases). The CDR3 contains 14 residues. Germline CDR1 reads SQVTM; CDR2 reads ANQGSEA. The V and J ends lost 4 bases and 0 bases respectively, with 10 bases between them. CDR3 sequence reads: CSVVWGYSNQPQHF. In DNA form, the CDR3 reads TGCAGCGTTGTCTGGGGCTATAGCAATCAGCCCCAGCATTTT. The full variable domain, with the rest looked up from reference TRBV29-1 and TRBJ1-5, is SAVISQKPSRDICQRGTSLTIQCQVDSQVTMMFWYRQQPGQSLTLIATANQGSEATYESGFVIDKFPISRPNLTFSTLTVSNMSPEDSSIYLCSVVWGYSNQPQHFGDGTRLSIL.

The rearrangement links TRBV7-9 to TRBJ2-5, with 7 bases aligning to TRBD2. J gave up 2 bases and V 5 bases, and 5 bases lay outside the gene matches. The germline V gene encodes CDR1 SEHNR and CDR2 FQNEAQ (reference sequence). The CDR3 has 14 amino acids. CDR3 DNA: TGTGCCAGCAGCCCGAGGCGGGAGCAAGAGACCCAGTACTTC. Protein: CASSPRREQETQYF. The full variable domain, completed using reference TRBV7-9 and TRBJ2-5, is DTGVSQNPRHKITKRGQNVTFRCDPISEHNRLYWYRQTLGQGPEFLTYFQNEAQLEKSRLLSDRFSAERPKGSFSTLEIQRTEQGDSAMYLCASSPRREQETQYFGPGTRLLVL.

This clone was seen once. The chain combines TRBV11-2 with TRBJ2-5; no clear D gene. The CDR3 has 13 residues. The V end lost 3 bases, the J end lost 3 bases, and 8 bases lay between the germline ends. Germline-derived CDR1 and CDR2 are SGHAT and FQNNGV. The CDR3 is CASSLSVEETQYF. The DNA for the CDR3 is TGTGCCAGCAGCTTGAGCGTAGAAGAGACCCAGTACTTC. The variable domain in full, with the rest retrieved from reference TRBV11-2 and TRBJ2-5, is EAGVAQSPRYKIIEKRQSVAFWCNPISGHATLYWYQQILGQGPKLLIQFQNNGVVDDSQLPKDRFSAERLKGVDSTLKIQPAKLEDSAVYLCASSLSVEETQYFGPGTRLLVL.

The chain uses TRBV9 and TRBJ2-5, with D possibly called TRBD1 or TRBD2 (7 bases each). V was shortened by 0 bases and J by 2 bases, with 14 bases between the two germline ends. Germline V gene data show CDR1 as SGDLS and CDR2 as YYNGEE. The length of the CDR3 is 16 residues. In DNA form, the CDR3 reads TGTGCCAGCAGCGTAGCTGACAGGGAGGGGCAAGAGACCCAGTACTTC. Translation: CASSVADREGQETQYF.

This sequence joins TRBV5-4 and TRBJ2-7, with 7 bases matching TRBD2. V trimming: 0 bases; J trimming: 1 base; junction bases outside the gene matches: 7. Germline V CDR1 and CDR2: SGHNT, YYREEE (reference sequence). This CDR3 has 16 residues. CDR3 region: CASSLGGGRVSYEQYF. Written as DNA, the CDR3 is TGTGCCAGCAGCTTGGGGGGGGGAAGAGTATCCTACGAGCAGTACTTC.

This clone was observed once. DNA of the CDR3: TGCAGCGTTGGCGCAGGGGTTGTGACTGAAGCTTTCTTT. Amino acid sequence: CSVGAGVVTEAFF. The chain links TRBV29-1 to TRBJ1-1; a possible D gene is TRBD1 (6 bases). This CDR3 region has 13 residues. Germline loops: CDR1 SQVTM, CDR2 ANQGSEA. Trimming left V 4 bases short and J 5 bases short, with 14 bases between.

The gene calls are TRBV7-9 and TRBJ1-1; TRBD1 aligns across 7 bases. This CDR3 has 14 amino acids. Germline V gives CDR1 SEHNR, CDR2 FQNEAQ (reference sequence). V was clipped by 4 bases and J by 2 bases; unmatched bases: 4. This chain's CDR3 is CASSYGTANTEAFF. The CDR3 DNA reads TGTGCCAGCAGCTACGGGACAGCTAACACTGAAGCTTTCTTT. The whole variable domain, filled in from reference TRBV7-9 and TRBJ1-1, reads DTGVSQNPRHKITKRGQNVTFRCDPISEHNRLYWYRQTLGQGPEFLTYFQNEAQLEKSRLLSDRFSAERPKGSFSTLEIQRTEQGDSAMYLCASSYGTANTEAFFGQGTRLTVV.

This chain uses TRBV12-5 with TRBJ2-6; the D gene is possibly TRBD2 (5 bases). In germline, CDR1 is LGHNT, CDR2 FRNRAP. This CDR3 comprises 15 residues. Between the trimmed V and J ends, which lost 6 bases and 1 base, there was a span of 10 bases. The CDR3 nucleotides read TGTGCTAGTGGCTCCGGGATTTCTGGGGCCAACGTCCTGACTTTC. It specifies CASGSGISGANVLTF.

The V gene is TRBV18, the J gene TRBJ1-1; TRBD1 matches at 9 bases. The CDR3 has 15 residues. Germline V CDR1 and CDR2: KGHSH, LQKENI. J was trimmed by 4 bases and V by 4 bases; bases with no gene match: 7. The CDR3 region has the DNA TGTGCCAGCTCACAGGCCGGGACAGGGAGCACTGAAGCTTTCTTT. Translating gives CASSQAGTGSTEAFF.

This chain connects TRBV6-2 or TRBV6-3 to TRBJ2-3; D is tentatively TRBD1 or TRBD2 (5 bases each). V lost 1 base to trimming and J lost 2 bases, with 19 bases between them. The CDR3 is 18 amino acids. CDR1 is MNHEY, CDR2 SVGEGT, per germline. The CDR3 DNA sequence: TGTGCCAGCAGTTACTTGAGGGGTCGCCGGGGACCCACAGATACGCAGTATTTT. It codes for CASSYLRGRRGPTDTQYF.

The chain joins TRBV3-1 (or the pseudogene TRBV3-2) to TRBJ2-1; D could derive from TRBD1 or TRBD2 (6 bases each). V was pared by 6 bases and J by 10 bases, with 16 bases between. CDR1 LGHDT and CDR2 YNNKEL come from the germline V gene (reference sequence). The CDR3 covers 13 residues. CDR3 nucleotide sequence: TGTGCCAGCAGTCATTGGGGGGCAGGCGAGCAGTTCTTC. Its protein product is CASSHWGAGEQFF.

J is TRBJ1-1 and V is TRBV7-2; no clear D. V lost 2 bases and J 4 bases, leaving 14 bases between the germline ends. This CDR3 is 15 amino acids long. Germline loops: CDR1 SGHTA, CDR2 FQGNSA. CDR3 sequence (DNA): TGTGCCAGCAGCTTATCAAAGGTCCAGAGCACTGAAGCTTTCTTT. It is translated as CASSLSKVQSTEAFF.

This chain joins TRBV5-5 and TRBJ2-1; D may correspond to TRBD1 or TRBD2 (6 bases each). The V gene's germline CDR1 is SGHKS and CDR2 YYEKEE (reference sequence). V shed 4 bases and J shed 14 bases, with 22 bases lying between them. CDR3 length: 14 residues. The CDR3 DNA reads TGTGCCAGCAGCCGCGGGGACCAGACAGGCCTGGAGTTCTTC. Residues: CASSRGDQTGLEFF.

The rearrangement joins TRBV29-1 to TRBJ1-1; D is undetermined. CDR1 SQVTM and CDR2 ANQGSEA come from the germline V gene. The CDR3 totals 14 residues. The V gene lost 2 bases and the J gene lost 5 bases, with 15 bases spanning the gap. CDR3 protein: CSVEYREAATEAFF. Here the CDR3 DNA reads TGCAGCGTTGAATATAGGGAGGCGGCGACTGAAGCTTTCTTT.

A single count supports this clone. The rearrangement joins TRBV7-9 to TRBJ1-1, with D unclear. Germline V gene data show CDR1 as SEHNR and CDR2 as FQNEAQ (reference sequence). The CDR3 runs to 15 residues. The V end was cut by 5 bases, the J end by 1 base, with 14 bases between. As DNA, the CDR3 is TGTGCCAGCAGCGATGGACTTTTTGGGAACACTGAAGCTTTCTTT. Translated, it gives CASSDGLFGNTEAFF.

The chain is built from TRBV10-3 and TRBJ1-3, with D uncertain. This CDR3 spans 15 amino acids. Per germline, CDR1 ENHRY and CDR2 SYGVKD. The germline V and J ends were trimmed by 2 bases and 1 base, with 9 bases remaining between them. CDR3 nucleotides: TGTGCCATCAGTGAGCCTAGTCGGTCTGGAAACACCATATATTTT. Its protein is CAISEPSRSGNTIYF.

The chain links TRBV19 to TRBJ1-3; 8 bases fit TRBD1. This CDR3 comprises 14 residues. Germline values: CDR1 LNHDA, CDR2 SQIVND (reference sequence). V trimming: 9 bases; J trimming: 0 bases; junction bases outside the gene matches: 4. As DNA, the CDR3 is TGTGCCAGCAGGGGGCTAGACTCTGGAAACACCATATATTTT. Its translation is CASRGLDSGNTIYF.

The chain combines TRBV6-5 with TRBJ2-3; the match to TRBD1 covers 7 bases. Trimming took 6 bases from V and 5 from J; bases not matched to a gene: 8. Germline CDR1 reads MNHEY; CDR2 reads SVGAGI. The CDR3 loop spans 14 amino acids. CDR3 sequence: CASRVQGGRDTQYF. The DNA for the CDR3 is TGTGCCAGCAGAGTCCAAGGGGGCAGAGATACGCAGTATTTT.

This chain links TRBV5-1 with TRBJ2-7; 8 positions agree with TRBD1. Germline V gene data show CDR1 as SGHRS and CDR2 as YFSETQ. V gave up 4 bases and J gave up 8 bases; unmatched junction bases: 14. CDR3 length: 15 amino acids. The chain's CDR3 is CASSTAGGLILQQYF. CDR3 DNA: TGCGCCAGCAGCACCGCAGGGGGCCTAATACTCCAGCAGTACTTC. Full variable domain (outside the CDR3, taken from reference TRBV5-1 and TRBJ2-7): KAGVTQTPRYLIKTRGQQVTLSCSPISGHRSVSWYQQTPGQGLQFLFEYFSETQRNKGNFPGRFSGRQFSNSRSEMNVSTLELGDSALYLCASSTAGGLILQQYFGPGTRLTVT.

The chain joins TRBV30 to TRBJ1-2; unclear D gene. The CDR3 has 13 amino acids. V was pared by 1 base and J by 3 bases, with 9 bases between. The germline gives CDR1 GTSNPN, CDR2 SVGIG (reference sequence). DNA of the CDR3: TGTGCCTGGAGTGCTGAGGGTCACTATGGCTACACCTTC. It specifies CAWSAEGHYGYTF.